This T cell receptor beta chain comes out of a study of shared clonotypes between healthy human individuals. Findings and caveats of the study: Naive CD4 clonotypes were shared across a handful of donors at roughly 5.5%.

Germline CDR1 MNHEY, CDR2 SMNVEV (reference sequence). This CDR3 region has 16 residues. Between the trimmed V and J ends, which lost 3 bases and 3 bases, there was a span of 15 bases. This table comes from immunoSEQ multiplex PCR, and its TCRdb copy is limited to in-frame clones, with some not included. The sample lists about 1.1 million clones; approximately 80% were seen once. On this clone: Its antigen remains unidentified.

The V call is TRBV27, the J call TRBJ2-1; D remains unclear. The source material was memory CD4+ T cells from PBMCs. Subset indicated: CD45RA-negative fraction. The TCR was taken from a man between 18 and 35 years old in good health. Some clones in this sample may be carry-over from other donors' samples. This CDR3 is CASSFSPPGYYNEQFF. The CDR3 region has the DNA TGTGCCAGCAGTTTTAGCCCTCCCGGGTACTACAATGAGCAGTTCTTC.